These 12 T cell receptor beta chains were sequenced from one sample in a study of shared clonotypes between healthy human individuals. Libraries were prepared by immunoSEQ multiplex PCR; TCRdb keeps only in-frame clonotypes and omits some of them. The table includes approximately 1,500,000 clones, 96% detected once. Sequencing was performed on naive CD4+ T cells sorted from blood. The subset is: CD45RA+ positively selected. The receptor set was obtained from a young man in good health.

The chain joins TRBV11-2 to TRBJ2-3; 10 bases fit TRBD2. Germline-derived CDR1 and CDR2 are SGHAT and FQNNGV. CDR3 size: 19 residues. Trimming removed 5 bases from V and 2 bases from J; junction bases left unmatched: 16. CDR3 nucleotides: TGTGCCAGCAGCCAAGGAGCGGGAGGGCCCTACAGCTCCACAGATACGCAGTATTTT. Translating it yields CASSQGAGGPYSSTDTQYF.

On this clone: The sample holds other DNA sequences that translate to the same CDR3. The CDR3 coding sequence is TGTGCCAGCTCACCCGTAGCGGGGCAAGAGACCCAGTACTTC. It is translated as CASSPVAGQETQYF. The chain has TRBV18 and TRBJ2-5; TRBD2 matches 8 bases. V was pared by 3 bases and J by 2 bases, with 2 bases of the junction left unmatched. CDR1 and CDR2 from the germline V gene are KGHSH and LQKENI. The CDR3 runs to 14 residues.

The gene calls are TRBV6-4 and TRBJ2-2; perhaps D is TRBD1 or TRBD2 (5 bases each). V gave up 5 bases and J gave up 0 bases, with 13 bases separating them. The CDR3 runs to 16 residues. From germline, CDR1 is MRHNA and CDR2 SNTAGT. For the CDR3, the DNA is TGTGCCAGCAGTCCCAAGGGACCTTCGAACACCGGGGAGCTGTTTTTT. Protein product: CASSPKGPSNTGELFF.

The chain couples TRBV5-1 to TRBJ2-2; D ambiguous. Germline V gene sequence: CDR1 SGHRS, CDR2 YFSETQ. The CDR3 extends over 14 amino acids. V lost 2 bases and J 2 bases, leaving 7 bases between the germline ends. CDR3 residues: CASSFSPNTGELFF. Written as DNA, the CDR3 is TGCGCCAGCAGCTTCAGCCCCAACACCGGGGAGCTGTTTTTT.

The V call is TRBV27, the J call TRBJ1-5; D not resolved. CDR1 is MNHEY, CDR2 SMNVEV, per germline (reference sequence). V dropped 3 bases and J dropped 2 bases, with 14 bases sitting between them. The length of the CDR3 is 16 residues. CDR3 loop: CASSFRGPEGNQPQHF. CDR3 sequence (DNA): TGTGCCAGCAGTTTTCGCGGGCCGGAGGGCAATCAGCCCCAGCATTTT.

The chain joins TRBV30 to TRBJ2-7; TRBD1 matches 7 bases. The junction had 12 bases not matched to a gene; V was cut back by 7 bases and J by 3 bases. The CDR3 has 14 amino acids. CDR1 and CDR2 from the germline V gene are GTSNPN and SVGIG (reference sequence). CDR3 protein: CASYGGQSLYEQYF. CDR3 nucleotides: TGTGCCTCCTATGGGGGACAGTCGCTCTACGAGCAGTACTTC.

This chain joins TRBV7-2 and TRBJ2-1; D remains unclear. V was pared by 1 base and J by 6 bases, with 13 bases between. The V gene's germline CDR1 is SGHTA and CDR2 FQGNSA. This CDR3 contains 15 residues. CDR3 residues: CASSLGAANVNEQFF. The CDR3 DNA is TGTGCCAGCAGCTTAGGGGCGGCCAATGTCAATGAGCAGTTCTTC. Full variable domain (remainder filled in from reference TRBV7-2 and TRBJ2-1): GAGVSQSPSNKVTEKGKDVELRCDPISGHTALYWYRQSLGQGLEFLIYFQGNSAPDKSGLPSDRFSAERTGGSVSTLTIQRTQQEDSAVYLCASSLGAANVNEQFFGPGTRLTVL.

The chain combines TRBV28 with TRBJ2-5; D gene ambiguous. CDR1 is MDHEN and CDR2 is SYDVKM in the germline V gene. The CDR3 extends over 15 amino acids. Trimming stripped 6 bases from V and 7 bases from J, with 21 bases between. The CDR3 coding sequence is TGTGCCAGCAGGGTTGATGGCCGACTCTACGGGACCCAGTACTTC. It yields the protein CASRVDGRLYGTQYF.

The J gene is TRBJ1-4, the V gene TRBV18; 8 bases are a match to TRBD1. Unmatched junction bases numbered 4, after V lost 2 bases and J lost 8 bases. The CDR3 consists of 14 residues. CDR1 and CDR2 (germline): KGHSH, LQKENI. CDR3: CASSPGQGREKLFF. In DNA form, the CDR3 reads TGTGCCAGCTCACCAGGACAGGGAAGGGAAAAACTGTTTTTT. Looking up the rest from reference TRBV18 and TRBJ1-4 gives the full variable domain: NAGVMQNPRHLVRRRGQEARLRCSPMKGHSHVYWYRQLPEEGLKFMVYLQKENIIDESGMPKERFSAEFPKEGPSILRIQQVVRGDSAAYFCASSPGQGREKLFFGSGTQLSVL.

The J gene is TRBJ1-5, the V gene TRBV27; D is undetermined. CDR3 length equals 15 residues. Germline V CDR1 and CDR2: MNHEY, SMNVEV (reference sequence). V lost 3 bases, J lost 3 bases, and 12 bases lay in between. CDR3 nucleotides: TGTGCCAGCAGTTTGGACCGTAGCCCCAATCAGCCCCAGCATTTT. Translation: CASSLDRSPNQPQHF.

The rearrangement links TRBV5-4 to TRBJ2-2, with D tentatively TRBD1 (5 bases). Germline V gives CDR1 SGHNT, CDR2 YYREEE (reference sequence). V gave up 0 bases and J gave up 6 bases, with 15 bases separating them. The CDR3 is made up of 16 amino acids. CDR3 bases: TGTGCCAGCAGCTTGGAGCAGGGATATTTGCCCGGGGAGCTGTTTTTT. Encoded protein: CASSLEQGYLPGELFF.

V is TRBV5-8 and J is TRBJ2-7; D remains unclear. CDR1 is SGHTS and CDR2 is YDEGEE in the germline V gene. With 1 base removed from V and 7 bases from J, the gap between germline ends came to 9 bases. The CDR3 totals 12 residues. Here the CDR3 DNA reads TGTGCCAGCAGCTTGAAGCTGGGGGAGCAGTACTTC. Amino acid sequence: CASSLKLGEQYF. The full variable domain, its missing parts supplied by reference TRBV5-8 and TRBJ2-7, is EAGVTQSPTHLIKTRGQQATLRCSPISGHTSVYWYQQALGLGLQFLLWYDEGEERNRGNFPPRFSGRQFPNYSSELNVNALELEDSALYLCASSLKLGEQYFGPGTRLTVT.